This T cell receptor beta chain was observed in a study of cytomegalovirus exposure and HLA in healthy donors. PCR was performed using 60 Vbeta and 13 Jbeta primers. Only in-frame clones appear in the TCRdb table, and some are missing; sequencing was by immunoSEQ multiplex PCR. Counted here are some 90,000 clones, over 75% occurring once; the ten biggest clones make up roughly 2%. This CDR3 comprises 15 residues. Germline V gene lookup returns CDR1 KGHSH and CDR2 LQKENI. The ends were cut back, 1 base at V and 5 bases at J, with 11 bases in the middle. The TCR comes from a boy aged 5 to 17 in good health and CMV-seronegative. The chain recombines TRBV18 with TRBJ1-4; D possibly corresponds to TRBD1 (5 bases). Sequenced input: PBMCs. CDR3 nucleotide sequence: TGTGCCAGCTCACCACGCGGACAATCAAATGAAAAACTGTTTTTT. This sequence encodes CASSPRGQSNEKLFF.